The 19 T cell receptor beta chains below were found in one sample sequenced in a study of human T cells and chemical hapten exposure. Time point denoted: patch test 1, 2 weeks after DPC sensitization. Treatment noted: therapeutic diphenylcyclopropenone sensitization with weekly scalp DPC. TCRdb re-called the RACE reads with MiXCR, one entry per CDR3 protein. The sample holds about 360,000 distinct CDR3 sequences, under 9% seen once. The sequencing here drew on whole blood, taken in connection with sensitization to the hapten diphenylcyclopropenone (DPC). These receptors were collected from a woman aged 18-29 years with alopecia areata. Some clones in this sample may be carry-over from other donors' samples.

Many counts were recorded for this clonotype. The CDR3 reads CASSQGPFSGANVLTF. For the CDR3, the DNA is TGCGCCAGCAGCCAAGGCCCATTCTCTGGGGCCAACGTCCTGACTTTC. This chain uses TRBV4-1 with TRBJ2-6; D is ambiguous. Between the trimmed V and J ends, which lost 1 base and 0 bases, there was a span of 7 bases. Germline V lookup: CDR1 MGHRA, CDR2 YSYEKL. The CDR3 covers 16 residues.

This clonotype was observed a few times. J is TRBJ2-5 and V is TRBV11-3; D not certain. The germline V and J ends were trimmed by 1 base and 0 bases, with 9 bases remaining between them. The CDR3 sequence is 15 residues long. Per germline, CDR1 SGHNT and CDR2 YENEEA. The CDR3, as DNA: TGTGCCAGCAGCTTAGGAAACGAGTACCAAGAGACCCAGTACTTC. Its protein is CASSLGNEYQETQYF. Drawing the rest from reference TRBV11-3 and TRBJ2-5, the complete variable domain is EAGVVQSPRYKIIEKKQPVAFWCNPISGHNTLYWYLQNLGQGPELLIRYENEEAVDDSQLPKDRFSAERLKGVDSTLKIQPAELGDSAVYLCASSLGNEYQETQYFGPGTRLLVL.

This clonotype was seen more than once but under ten times. This chain links TRBV6-6 with TRBJ2-3; 8 nucleotides agree with TRBD2. CDR3 size: 16 residues. V was pared by 6 bases and J by 5 bases, with 13 bases of the junction left unmatched. Germline loops: CDR1 MNHNY, CDR2 SVGAGI (reference sequence). CDR3 loop: CASRGVRTSLGDTQYF. CDR3 DNA: TGTGCCAGCAGGGGGGTTCGGACTAGCCTTGGAGATACGCAGTATTTT.

This clonotype was detected only a few times. The V gene is TRBV20-1, the J gene TRBJ1-5; D remains unclear. This CDR3 contains 13 residues. Between the trimmed V and J ends, which lost 3 bases and 1 base, there was a span of 7 bases. Germline V gene data show CDR1 as DFQATT and CDR2 as SNEGSKA (reference sequence). The CDR3 DNA sequence: TGCAGTGCTAGGGGTGAGAGCAATCAGCCCCAGCATTTT. Translation: CSARGESNQPQHF.

This sequence joins TRBV4-3 and TRBJ2-6; the D is unclear. CDR3 length: 19 amino acids. CDR1 and CDR2 from the germline V gene are LGHNA and YSLEER. Trimming removed 0 bases from V and 0 bases from J, with 15 bases in between. CDR3 region: CASSQDYQPGVSGANVLTF. Written as DNA, the CDR3 is TGCGCCAGCAGCCAAGATTATCAGCCTGGGGTCTCTGGGGCCAACGTCCTGACTTTC.

This clonotype was detected ten times or more. The chain employs TRBV4-1 and TRBJ1-2; D not resolved. Germline CDR1 and CDR2: MGHRA and YSYEKL. The CDR3 is 15 amino acids. The ends were cut back, 3 bases at V and 4 bases at J, with 15 bases in the middle. The CDR3 DNA sequence: TGCGCCAGCAGCCACGACCCTTCTGCCCCCTATGGCTACACCTTC. This sequence encodes CASSHDPSAPYGYTF.

CDR3 DNA: TGTGCCAGCAGTGATACAGGGGGCGCACTGTTGCCCCAGCATTTT. Translated: CASSDTGGALLPQHF. The rearrangement links TRBV12-3 or TRBV12-4 to TRBJ1-5, with 9 bases identical to TRBD1. The length of the CDR3 is 15 residues. V shed 5 bases and J 9 bases; nucleotides not matched to a gene: 11.

This clonotype was detected a few times. This sequence joins TRBV19 and TRBJ1-2; D call uncertain. Germline CDR1 and CDR2: LNHDA and SQIVND (reference sequence). V lost 6 bases to trimming and J lost 6 bases, with 14 bases between them. CDR3 length: 13 residues. The CDR3 sequence: CASSPSGNDGYTF. In DNA form, the CDR3 reads TGTGCCAGTAGCCCCTCTGGGAATGATGGCTACACCTTC.

This clonotype has ten or more counts. The chain employs TRBV4-2 and TRBJ1-3; D is ambiguous. Germline V lookup: CDR1 LGHNA, CDR2 YNFKEQ. The CDR3 is 14 residues long. The germline V and J ends were trimmed by 4 bases and 8 bases, with 15 bases remaining between them. The CDR3: CASSPPRGVDTIYF. The DNA for the CDR3 is TGTGCCAGCAGCCCCCCGCGCGGTGTGGACACCATATATTTT.

This clonotype was observed a few times. The rearrangement links TRBV6-5 to TRBJ1-1; no definite D call. This CDR3 is 14 amino acids long. V lost 0 bases to trimming and J lost 3 bases, with 8 bases between them. Germline CDR1 and CDR2: MNHEY and SVGAGI. The DNA for the CDR3 is TGTGCCAGCAGTTACTCACGGCGGGACACTGAAGCTTTCTTT. The encoded protein is CASSYSRRDTEAFF.

This clonotype was recorded a few times. This chain uses TRBV5-1 with TRBJ2-1; D is perhaps TRBD2 (5 bases). Germline V gene sequence: CDR1 SGHRS, CDR2 YFSETQ. CDR3 length: 19 residues. Trimming stripped 1 base from V and 2 bases from J, with 22 bases between. Here the CDR3 DNA reads TGCGCCAGCAGCTTGAGCACCCAGCGGAGAATGTCCCCCTACAATGAGCAGTTCTTC. Amino acids: CASSLSTQRRMSPYNEQFF.

The chain carries TRBV6-6 and TRBJ2-3; possibly TRBD1 or TRBD2 for D (6 bases each). Trimming shortened V by 5 bases and J by 6 bases, and 24 bases separated the two germline ends. Germline assignment: CDR1 MNHNY and CDR2 SVGAGI (reference sequence). The CDR3 contains 17 residues. In nucleotides, the CDR3 is TGTGCCAGCAGTATCACTACCCCGGGGGCTATAAGGGATACGCAGTATTTT. Residues: CASSITTPGAIRDTQYF.

This clonotype was found many times. The rearrangement uses TRBV6-2 or TRBV6-3 and TRBJ1-5; D is uncertain. The CDR3 covers 14 residues. CDR1 is MNHEY and CDR2 is SVGEGT in the germline V gene. Between the trimmed V and J ends, which lost 0 bases and 4 bases, there was a span of 7 bases. The CDR3 bases are TGTGCCAGCAGTTACTCAACAGAGAATCAGCCCCAGCATTTT. Its translation is CASSYSTENQPQHF.

This clonotype showed up just a few times. The chain recombines TRBV7-3 with TRBJ2-7; 7 nucleotides agree with TRBD2. The CDR3 totals 14 residues. The junction had 6 bases not matched to a gene; V was cut back by 5 bases and J by 2 bases. Germline loops: CDR1 SGHTA, CDR2 FQGTGA. The CDR3 region is CASSPRGGTYEQYF. The CDR3 coding sequence is TGTGCCAGCAGCCCCCGGGGAGGGACCTACGAGCAGTACTTC. Full variable domain (missing parts from reference TRBV7-3 and TRBJ2-7): GAGVSQTPSNKVTEKGKYVELRCDPISGHTALYWYRQSLGQGPEFLIYFQGTGAADDSGLPNDRFFAVRPEGSVSTLKIQRTERGDSAVYLCASSPRGGTYEQYFGPGTRLTVT.

This rearrangement joins TRBV4-1 to TRBJ1-2; possibly TRBD1 for D (5 bases). In germline, CDR1 is MGHRA, CDR2 YSYEKL. Between the trimmed V and J ends, which lost 4 bases and 2 bases, there was a span of 17 bases. The CDR3 consists of 16 residues. CDR3 nucleotide sequence: TGCGCCAGCAGCCCAGCTATAGGGAGGGACAACTATGGCTACACCTTC. Its protein product is CASSPAIGRDNYGYTF.

This clonotype was counted many times. A junction end diverges from the germline sequence, so it may reflect a read error. The J gene is TRBJ2-7, the V gene TRBV5-1; D remains ambiguous. The CDR3 extends over 13 amino acids. CDR1 is SGHRS and CDR2 is YFSETQ in the germline V gene. CDR3 in amino acids: CASSPDGTYEQYF. The CDR3 bases are TGTGCCAGCAGCCCGGACGGTACCTACGAGCAGTACTTC.

This clonotype came up many times. The gene calls are TRBV4-2 and TRBJ2-7; no definite D call. The CDR3 totals 13 residues. Germline lookup yields CDR1 LGHNA and CDR2 YNFKEQ. Trimming removed 4 bases from V and 2 bases from J, with 9 bases in between. CDR3 nucleotide sequence: TGTGCCAGCAGCCCCGCTGGTCCCTACGAGCAGTACTTC. It translates to CASSPAGPYEQYF.

The table lists this clonotype with a few counts. The chain recombines TRBV6-5 with TRBJ2-3; 8 bases agree with TRBD1. The V gene's germline CDR1 is MNHEY and CDR2 SVGAGI. Trimming took 2 bases from V and 2 from J; bases not matched to a gene: 6. The CDR3 has 16 amino acids. CDR3 in amino acids: CASSYSRGQITDTQYF. The CDR3 coding sequence is TGTGCCAGCAGTTACAGCAGGGGGCAGATCACAGATACGCAGTATTTT.

Only a few counts were recorded for this clonotype. The gene calls are TRBV11-1 and TRBJ1-6; 7 bases fit TRBD1. The junction had 3 bases not matched to a gene; V was cut back by 2 bases and J by 8 bases. CDR1 and CDR2 from the germline V gene are SGHAT and FQDESV (reference sequence). The CDR3 contains 14 residues. CDR3 nucleotide sequence: TGTGCCAGCAGCTTACCGGGACAGTATTCACCCCTCCACTTT. Its translation is CASSLPGQYSPLHF.